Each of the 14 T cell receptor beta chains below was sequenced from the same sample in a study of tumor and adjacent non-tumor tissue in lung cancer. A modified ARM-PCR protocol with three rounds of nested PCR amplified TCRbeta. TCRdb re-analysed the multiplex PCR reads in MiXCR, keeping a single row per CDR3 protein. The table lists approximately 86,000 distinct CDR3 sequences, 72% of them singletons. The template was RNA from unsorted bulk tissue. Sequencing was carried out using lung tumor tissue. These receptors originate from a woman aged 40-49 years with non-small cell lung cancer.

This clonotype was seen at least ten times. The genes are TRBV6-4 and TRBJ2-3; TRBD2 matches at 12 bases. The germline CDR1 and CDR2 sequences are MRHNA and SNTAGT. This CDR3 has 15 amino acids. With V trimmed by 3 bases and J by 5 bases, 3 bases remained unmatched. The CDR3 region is CASSETSGSKDTQYF. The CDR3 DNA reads TGTGCCAGCAGTGAGACTAGCGGGAGTAAAGATACGCAGTATTTT.

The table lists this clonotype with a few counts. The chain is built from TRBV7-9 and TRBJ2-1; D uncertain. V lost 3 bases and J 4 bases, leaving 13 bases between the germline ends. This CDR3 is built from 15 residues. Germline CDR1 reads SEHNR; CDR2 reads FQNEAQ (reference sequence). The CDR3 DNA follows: TGTGCCAGCAGCTTTCACCAGAACCGATACAATGAGCAGTTCTTC. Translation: CASSFHQNRYNEQFF. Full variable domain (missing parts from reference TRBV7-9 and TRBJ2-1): DTGVSQNPRHKITKRGQNVTFRCDPISEHNRLYWYRQTLGQGPEFLTYFQNEAQLEKSRLLSDRFSAERPKGSFSTLEIQRTEQGDSAMYLCASSFHQNRYNEQFFGPGTRLTVL.

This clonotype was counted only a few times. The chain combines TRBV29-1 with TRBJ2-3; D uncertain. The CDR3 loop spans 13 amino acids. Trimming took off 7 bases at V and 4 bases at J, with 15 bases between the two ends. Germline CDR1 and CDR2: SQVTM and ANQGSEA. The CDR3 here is CSARNFNADTQYF. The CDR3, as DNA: TGCAGCGCACGGAACTTTAACGCAGATACGCAGTATTTT.

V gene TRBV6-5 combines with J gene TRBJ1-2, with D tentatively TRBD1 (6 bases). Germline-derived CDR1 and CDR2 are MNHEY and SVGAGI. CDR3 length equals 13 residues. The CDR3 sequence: CTNSPTGTYGYTF. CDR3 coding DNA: TGTACCAACAGTCCCACAGGGACCTATGGCTACACCTTC.

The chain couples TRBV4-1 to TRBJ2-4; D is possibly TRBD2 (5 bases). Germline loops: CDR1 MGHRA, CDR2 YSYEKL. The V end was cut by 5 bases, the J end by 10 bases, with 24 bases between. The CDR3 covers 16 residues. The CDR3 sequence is CASSSPGGWATSIQYF. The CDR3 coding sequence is TGCGCCAGCAGCTCCCCTGGCGGGTGGGCTACGTCTATTCAGTACTTC.

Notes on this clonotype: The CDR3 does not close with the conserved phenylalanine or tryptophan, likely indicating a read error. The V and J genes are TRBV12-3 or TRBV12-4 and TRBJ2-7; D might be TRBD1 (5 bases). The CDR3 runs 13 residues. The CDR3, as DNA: TGTGTCAGCAGTTTCTTCGACAGCTACGAGCAGTACCTC. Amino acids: CVSSFFDSYEQYL.

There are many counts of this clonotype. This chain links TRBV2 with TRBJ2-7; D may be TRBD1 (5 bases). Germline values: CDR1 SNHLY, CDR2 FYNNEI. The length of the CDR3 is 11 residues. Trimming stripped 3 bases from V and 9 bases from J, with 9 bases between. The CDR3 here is CASSEARGQYF. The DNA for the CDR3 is TGTGCCAGCAGTGAGGCAAGGGGGCAGTACTTC.

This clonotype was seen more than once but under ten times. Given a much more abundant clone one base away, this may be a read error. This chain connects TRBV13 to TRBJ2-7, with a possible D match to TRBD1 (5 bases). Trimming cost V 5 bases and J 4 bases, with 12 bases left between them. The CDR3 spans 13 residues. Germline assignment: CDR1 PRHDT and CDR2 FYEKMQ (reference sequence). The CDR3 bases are TGTGCCAGCAGCCCTCGGACAACTTACGAGCAGTACTTC. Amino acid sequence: CASSPRTTYEQYF.

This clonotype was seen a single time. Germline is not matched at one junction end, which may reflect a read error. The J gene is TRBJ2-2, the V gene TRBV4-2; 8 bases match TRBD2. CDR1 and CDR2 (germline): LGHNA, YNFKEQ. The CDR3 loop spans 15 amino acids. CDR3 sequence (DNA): TGTGCCAGCAGCCGGAACTGGGGCGATAGCGGGAAGCTGTTTTTT. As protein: CASSRNWGDSGKLFF.

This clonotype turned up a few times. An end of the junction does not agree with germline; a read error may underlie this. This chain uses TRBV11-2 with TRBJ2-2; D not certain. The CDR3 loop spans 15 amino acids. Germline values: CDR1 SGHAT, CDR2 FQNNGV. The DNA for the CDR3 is TGTCCCAGCAGCCCGAGTCAGAGGTTAACCGGGGAGCTGTTTTTT. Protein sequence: CPSSPSQRLTGELFF.

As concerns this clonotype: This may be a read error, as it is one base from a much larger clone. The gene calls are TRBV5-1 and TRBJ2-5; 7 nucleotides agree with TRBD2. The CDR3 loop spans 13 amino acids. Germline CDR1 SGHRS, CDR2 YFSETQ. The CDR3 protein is CSSSPGGQETQYF. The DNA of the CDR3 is TGCTCCAGCAGCCCGGGAGGCCAGGAGACCCAGTACTTC.

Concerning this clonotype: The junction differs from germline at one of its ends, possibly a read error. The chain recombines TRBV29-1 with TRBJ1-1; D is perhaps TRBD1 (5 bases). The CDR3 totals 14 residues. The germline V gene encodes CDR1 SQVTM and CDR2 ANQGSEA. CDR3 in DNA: TGCAGCGTTGAAACGAGAACAGAGGACACTGAAGCTTTCTTC. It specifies CSVETRTEDTEAFF.

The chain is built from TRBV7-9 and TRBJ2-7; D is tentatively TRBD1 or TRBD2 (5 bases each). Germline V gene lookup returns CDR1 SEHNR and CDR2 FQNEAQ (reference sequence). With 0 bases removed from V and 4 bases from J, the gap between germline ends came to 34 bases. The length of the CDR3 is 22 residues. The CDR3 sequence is CASSLAGPLRNRHREDGYEQYF. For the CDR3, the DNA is TGTGCCAGCAGCTTAGCGGGACCCTTGAGGAATCGCCACCGGGAAGACGGGTACGAGCAGTACTTC.

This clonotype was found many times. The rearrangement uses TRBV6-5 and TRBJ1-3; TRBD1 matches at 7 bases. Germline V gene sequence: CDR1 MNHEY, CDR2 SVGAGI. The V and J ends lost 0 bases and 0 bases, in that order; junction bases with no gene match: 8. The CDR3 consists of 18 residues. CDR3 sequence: CASSYSRRSGGSGNTIYF. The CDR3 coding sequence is TGTGCCAGCAGTTACTCGAGACGGTCAGGGGGCTCTGGAAACACCATATATTTT.